One sample yielded the 17 T cell receptor beta chains listed below, sequenced in a study of blood T cell repertoires in COVID-19. Sequencing used immunoSEQ multiplex PCR; TCRdb keeps in-frame clones, though not all of them. The sample contains about 220,000 clones, 82% of which appear only once. Input material: PBMCs or T cells enriched from blood (not recorded which). The receptors were sampled from a woman aged 55-69 years who had recovered from COVID-19.

V usage is TRBV28 and J usage is TRBJ1-2, with D possibly being TRBD1 (6 bases). CDR1 MDHEN and CDR2 SYDVKM come from the germline V gene. The CDR3 contains 15 residues. V was trimmed by 2 bases and J by 5 bases, leaving 15 bases between them. The DNA of the CDR3 is TGTGCCAGCAGTTTACTAACCGGGACATTATATGGCTACACCTTC. This encodes CASSLLTGTLYGYTF.

There are a few counts of this clone. The V call is TRBV5-1, the J call TRBJ2-1, with TRBD1 as a possible D gene (6 bases). V lost 4 bases to trimming and J lost 0 bases, with 14 bases between them. In germline, CDR1 is SGHRS, CDR2 YFSETQ. This CDR3 spans 16 amino acids. Here the CDR3 reads CASSDQGLSSYNEQFF. CDR3 in DNA: TGCGCCAGCAGCGACCAGGGGTTAAGCTCCTACAATGAGCAGTTCTTC. Supplemented by reference TRBV5-1 and TRBJ2-1, the full variable domain reads KAGVTQTPRYLIKTRGQQVTLSCSPISGHRSVSWYQQTPGQGLQFLFEYFSETQRNKGNFPGRFSGRQFSNSRSEMNVSTLELGDSALYLCASSDQGLSSYNEQFFGPGTRLTVL.

The chain carries TRBV3-1 (or the pseudogene TRBV3-2) and TRBJ2-1; TRBD2 matches at 13 bases. The CDR3 has 15 amino acids. Trimming removed 4 bases from V and 7 bases from J; junction bases left unmatched: 4. Germline CDR1 LGHDT, CDR2 YNNKEL (reference sequence). CDR3 sequence: CASSLTSGGGNEQFF. The CDR3 region has the DNA TGTGCCAGCAGCCTCACTAGCGGGGGGGGGAATGAGCAGTTCTTC.

The chain is built from TRBV2 and TRBJ1-3; tentatively, D is TRBD1 (5 bases). This CDR3 has 16 amino acids. CDR1 and CDR2 from the germline V gene are SNHLY and FYNNEI. Trimming removed 6 bases at V and 1 base at J, with 16 bases between. CDR3 nucleotides: TGTGCCAGCAGCAAACCTACGGGGACTTCTGGAAACACCATATATTTT. It specifies CASSKPTGTSGNTIYF.

This clone came up once. The chain uses TRBV2 and TRBJ2-2; 9 nucleotides align to TRBD1. Trimming cost V 8 bases and J 7 bases; bases outside gene matches: 11. Per germline, CDR1 SNHLY and CDR2 FYNNEI. This CDR3 comprises 15 residues. CDR3 loop: CASRTYRGRNGELFF. Here the CDR3 DNA reads TGTGCCAGCCGGACGTACAGGGGGCGAAACGGGGAGCTGTTTTTT.

This chain links TRBV5-1 with TRBJ2-2; D gene unclear. The CDR3 totals 15 residues. V was clipped by 4 bases and J by 6 bases, with 16 bases between them. Germline values: CDR1 SGHRS, CDR2 YFSETQ. The CDR3: CASSLQRQQAGELFF. The CDR3 DNA follows: TGCGCCAGCAGCCTCCAAAGGCAGCAGGCCGGGGAGCTGTTTTTT.

This chain links TRBV6-2 or TRBV6-3 with TRBJ1-2; possible D gene TRBD1, 5 bases. The germline CDR1 and CDR2 sequences are MNHEY and SVGEGT. V was clipped by 0 bases and J by 3 bases, with 11 bases between them. This CDR3 comprises 15 residues. The CDR3 DNA is TGTGCCAGCAGTTACTCGACCAGGGCAGACTATGGCTACACCTTC. It is translated as CASSYSTRADYGYTF.

V gene TRBV4-3 combines with J gene TRBJ2-3; D is possibly TRBD1 (6 bases). The germline V and J ends were trimmed by 1 base and 2 bases, with 13 bases remaining between them. Germline V CDR1 and CDR2: LGHNA, YSLEER. This CDR3 is built from 16 residues. Here the CDR3 DNA reads TGCGCCAGCAGCCAAGTGGGCAGGGGTGACACAGATACGCAGTATTTT. Residues: CASSQVGRGDTDTQYF.

J is TRBJ1-2 and V is TRBV15, with a weak D call TRBD1 (5 bases). V lost 4 bases, J lost 2 bases, and 17 bases lay in between. Germline CDR1 reads LNHNV; CDR2 reads YYDKDF (reference sequence). The CDR3 covers 16 residues. CDR3 in DNA: TGTGCCACCAGCAACCGGAGCGGGGGAGGAAACTATGGCTACACCTTC. It codes for CATSNRSGGGNYGYTF.

V gene TRBV19 combines with J gene TRBJ2-7; possible D gene TRBD1, 7 bases. There are 14 residues in the CDR3. CDR1 is LNHDA, CDR2 SQIVND, per germline (reference sequence). The ends were cut back, 5 bases at V and 6 bases at J, with 17 bases in the middle. In DNA form, the CDR3 reads TGTGCCAGTAGTGTCGGGACCCAGGGGGGCGAGCAGTACTTC. This codes for CASSVGTQGGEQYF.

The chain recombines TRBV27 with TRBJ2-4; no reliable D call. V was pared by 5 bases and J by 15 bases, with 20 bases between. The CDR3 sequence is 13 residues long. Germline V CDR1 and CDR2: MNHEY, SMNVEV (reference sequence). CDR3 nucleotides: TGTGCCAGCAGTCCCCCCAGTGGGCGCTTTTGGTACTTC. It yields the protein CASSPPSGRFWYF.

This clone was seen only once. This sequence joins TRBV5-6 and TRBJ1-3; 10 bases map to TRBD1. CDR3 length: 15 amino acids. Germline V gives CDR1 SGHDT, CDR2 YYEEEE. J was trimmed by 4 bases and V by 2 bases; bases with no gene match: 3. The CDR3 region is CASSLWDRGGNTIYF. The CDR3 DNA follows: TGTGCCAGCAGCTTATGGGACAGGGGAGGAAACACCATATATTTT.

The V and J genes are TRBV5-1 and TRBJ1-1, with D possibly being TRBD1 (5 bases). V shed 0 bases and J shed 1 base, with 7 bases lying between them. Per germline, CDR1 SGHRS and CDR2 YFSETQ. CDR3 size: 14 residues. CDR3: CASSLDGQNTEAFF. The CDR3, as DNA: TGCGCCAGCAGCTTGGATGGACAGAACACTGAAGCTTTCTTT.

J is TRBJ2-5 and V is TRBV2, with TRBD1 matching over 7 bases. Germline CDR1 is SNHLY and CDR2 is FYNNEI. Losses at the gene ends were 4 bases for V and 7 bases for J; bases not matched to a gene: 3. The CDR3 consists of 12 residues. CDR3 sequence (DNA): TGTGCCAGCAGTGGACAGGGCGGGACCCAGTACTTC. It is translated as CASSGQGGTQYF.

The chain has TRBV5-4 and TRBJ2-2, with 9 positions matching TRBD2. J lost 7 bases, V lost 1 base, and 5 bases had no gene match. In germline, CDR1 is SGHNT, CDR2 YYREEE (reference sequence). The CDR3 contains 15 residues. The CDR3 loop is CASSLLAGEVGELFF. The CDR3, as DNA: TGTGCCAGCAGCTTGTTAGCGGGAGAAGTCGGGGAGCTGTTTTTT.

This clone was recorded only once. The chain combines TRBV5-1 with TRBJ1-4; 7 nucleotides align to TRBD1. The trim removed 0 bases at V and 4 bases at J, leaving 3 bases unmatched. The CDR3 loop spans 15 amino acids. Germline CDR1 is SGHRS and CDR2 is YFSETQ. In DNA, the CDR3 is TGCGCCAGCAGCTTGGCCTCAGGGGGTAATGAAAAACTGTTTTTT. Translation: CASSLASGGNEKLFF.

This rearrangement joins TRBV2 to TRBJ1-1; 7 bases fit TRBD1. The V and J ends lost 7 bases and 5 bases, in that order; junction bases with no gene match: 13. The germline gives CDR1 SNHLY, CDR2 FYNNEI. This CDR3 contains 15 residues. The CDR3: CASKGYRGGGTEAFF. The CDR3 nucleotides are TGTGCCAGCAAGGGGTACAGGGGAGGAGGAACTGAAGCTTTCTTT.